Shown below are 29 T cell receptor beta chains from a single sample sequenced in a study of blood T cells in healthy people across ages. Sample-barcoded 5' priming and a J-beta primer mix drove a second PCR of about 6 to 12 cycles. From the 5' RACE reads, TCRdb called clonotypes with MiXCR, one entry per CDR3 protein. This table holds some 1.5 million distinct CDR3 sequences, around 40% found once. Sequenced: blood. The receptors originated from a woman aged 18-29 years in good health.

This clonotype was found many times. The genes are TRBV6-2 or TRBV6-3 and TRBJ2-6; D gene unclear. The germline V and J ends were trimmed by 5 bases and 1 base, with 3 bases remaining between them. CDR3 length: 13 amino acids. CDR1 is MNHEY, CDR2 SVGEGT, per germline. Here the CDR3 DNA reads TGTGCCAGCAGTGAGTCTGGGGCCAACGTCCTGACTTTC. The encoded protein is CASSESGANVLTF.

This clonotype was counted a few times. CDR3 loop: CASSFKTGQGHTF. CDR3 DNA sequence: TGTGCCAGCAGTTTTAAAACCGGACAGGGCCACACCTTC. The chain recombines TRBV12-3 or TRBV12-4 with TRBJ1-2, with 8 bases that match TRBD1. This CDR3 has 13 residues. V gave up 3 bases and J gave up 12 bases; unmatched junction bases: 9.

The chain couples TRBV12-5 to TRBJ2-7; TRBD1 agrees at 12 bases. V was pared by 1 base and J by 1 base, with 5 bases of the junction left unmatched. CDR1 LGHNT and CDR2 FRNRAP come from the germline V gene. The length of the CDR3 is 17 residues. The CDR3 nucleotides are TGTGCTAGTGGTTTGGAGTGGGGACAGGGGGCTTCCTACGAGCAGTACTTC. This gives the protein CASGLEWGQGASYEQYF.

This clonotype was recorded a few times. The chain uses TRBV10-3 and TRBJ2-1; the D gene could be TRBD1 or TRBD2 (7 bases each). The V end lost 6 bases, the J end lost 1 base, and 13 bases lay between the germline ends. The CDR3 has 15 residues. Germline CDR1 and CDR2: ENHRY and SYGVKD. The CDR3 protein is CAISQAGQSYNEQFF. In DNA form, the CDR3 reads TGTGCCATCAGCCAAGCGGGACAGTCCTACAATGAGCAGTTCTTC.

With respect to this clonotype: It may be a read error: a sequence one base away is much more abundant. V usage is TRBV6-2 or TRBV6-3 and J usage is TRBJ2-7, with 11 bases that match TRBD2. The junction had 16 bases not matched to a gene; V was cut back by 2 bases and J by 7 bases. This CDR3 spans 18 amino acids. The germline CDR1 and CDR2 sequences are MNHEY and SVGEGT. CDR3: CASSYGFRGLAEGNEQYF. CDR3 DNA sequence: TGTGCCAGCAGTTACGGGTTCAGGGGACTAGCGGAAGGAAATGAGCAGTACTTC.

This clonotype came up once. The chain carries TRBV9 and TRBJ2-1, with 8 nucleotides matching TRBD2. This CDR3 contains 20 residues. After removal of 3 bases from V and 1 base from J, the junction contained 18 bases not matched to a gene. CDR1 is SGDLS and CDR2 is YYNGEE in the germline V gene. The CDR3 protein is CASSATKAGEIQRSYNEQFF. CDR3 sequence (DNA): TGTGCCAGCAGCGCAACCAAAGCGGGAGAAATTCAGCGGTCCTACAATGAGCAGTTCTTC.

This clonotype was detected only a few times. The V and J genes are TRBV20-1 and TRBJ2-3, with TRBD1 as a possible D gene (5 bases). V lost 3 bases and J lost 2, with 9 bases in between. The CDR3 has 13 residues. Germline CDR1 reads DFQATT; CDR2 reads SNEGSKA (reference sequence). CDR3 loop: CSASNRPTDTQYF. CDR3 DNA sequence: TGCAGTGCTAGTAACAGGCCCACAGATACGCAGTATTTT.

V usage is TRBV18 and J usage is TRBJ1-1; TRBD1 matches at 7 bases. Unmatched junction bases numbered 5, after V lost 7 bases and J lost 0 bases. Germline-derived CDR1 and CDR2 are KGHSH and LQKENI. The CDR3 length is 14 residues. The chain's CDR3 is CASLPDRMNTEAFF. For the CDR3, the DNA is TGTGCCAGCTTACCGGACAGGATGAACACTGAAGCTTTCTTT.

This clonotype has just a few counts. The gene calls are TRBV4-3 and TRBJ2-1; D is possibly TRBD1 or TRBD2 (5 bases each). This CDR3 is built from 15 residues. Trimming left V 5 bases short and J 4 bases short, with 15 bases between. Germline V lookup: CDR1 LGHNA, CDR2 YSLEER. The CDR3 loop reads CASSEGTDKYNEQFF. The CDR3, as DNA: TGCGCCAGCAGCGAGGGGACGGACAAATACAATGAGCAGTTCTTC.

The CDR3 DNA reads TGTGCCAGCAGGTGGAACGGAAGTCATAGCAATCAGCCCCAGCATTTT. Translating gives CASRWNGSHSNQPQHF. The chain employs TRBV14 and TRBJ1-5; no definite D call. Germline V gene sequence: CDR1 SGHDN, CDR2 FVKESK. The CDR3 loop spans 16 amino acids. V lost 6 bases, J lost 0 bases, and 15 bases lay in between.

The rearrangement uses TRBV20-1 and TRBJ2-5; 7 bases line up with TRBD1. The J call is in doubt because the DNA end fits TRBJ2-7 better. Looked up from germline, CDR1 is DFQATT and CDR2 is SNEGSKA (reference sequence). The CDR3 is 14 amino acids. The DNA for the CDR3 is TGCAGTGCTAACAAACAGGGGCAGTTGTCCGAGCAGTACTTC. Protein sequence: CSANKQGQLSEQYF.

The chain employs TRBV5-1 and TRBJ2-1; TRBD1 might be the D (6 bases). Trimming pared 0 bases from V and 8 bases from J, leaving 9 bases between. The CDR3 length is 13 residues. Germline V CDR1 and CDR2: SGHRS, YFSETQ. The CDR3 DNA follows: TGCGCCAGCAGCTTGGGGTCAGGGGATGAGCAGTTCTTC. Its translation is CASSLGSGDEQFF.

The V call is TRBV15, the J call TRBJ2-1; tentatively, D is TRBD2 (5 bases). The J call is uncertain, as TRBJ2-7 better fits the DNA end. The CDR3 runs to 16 residues. The germline V gene encodes CDR1 LNHNV and CDR2 YYDKDF (reference sequence). This chain's CDR3 is CATSRARVAGYNEQYF. The CDR3 coding sequence is TGTGCCACCAGCAGAGCGAGGGTTGCGGGCTACAATGAGCAGTACTTC.

This sequence joins TRBV24-1 and TRBJ1-1, with 9 bases identical to TRBD1. Germline V gene lookup returns CDR1 KGHDR and CDR2 SFDVKD. The CDR3 runs 20 residues. Trimming removed 1 base from V and 1 base from J; junction bases left unmatched: 15. CDR3 nucleotides: TGTGCCACCAGTGATTTTTCCCCGGACAGGGGAGAAGATGGGAACACTGAAGCTTTCTTT. Residues: CATSDFSPDRGEDGNTEAFF.

Comment on this clonotype: A read error may explain this, as a much larger clone is one base away. V and J are TRBV4-1 and TRBJ2-3; 9 bases agree with TRBD2. The CDR3 has 16 residues. CDR1 MGHRA and CDR2 YSYEKL come from the germline V gene. V lost 1 base and J lost 5; bases outside the gene matches: 7. CDR3 protein: CASSQVASGDRDTQYF. DNA of the CDR3: TGCGCCAGCAGCCAAGTGGCTAGCGGGGACAGAGATACGCAGTATTTT.

As to this clonotype: This may stem from a read error, because a much larger clone lies one nucleotide away. V usage is TRBV18 and J usage is TRBJ1-6; 8 nucleotides agree with TRBD1. This CDR3 region has 14 residues. Germline CDR1 and CDR2: KGHSH and LQKENI. CDR3 amino acids: CAGSPDRENSPLHF. CDR3 nucleotide sequence: TGTGCCGGCTCACCGGACAGGGAGAATTCACCCCTCCACTTT.

The chain has TRBV20-1 and TRBJ2-1; D perhaps matches TRBD2 (5 bases). V gave up 2 bases and J gave up 0 bases, with 20 bases separating them. Looked up from germline, CDR1 is DFQATT and CDR2 is SNEGSKA (reference sequence). The CDR3 runs to 18 residues. Written as DNA, the CDR3 is TGCAGTGCTAGACCGACTACCACAGCCAGGCGCTCCTACAATGAGCAGTTCTTC. It specifies CSARPTTTARRSYNEQFF.

This clonotype was seen a few times. The chain joins TRBV7-8 to TRBJ1-4; TRBD1 agrees at 7 bases. The CDR3 runs to 17 residues. CDR1 is SGHVS, CDR2 FQNEAQ, per germline. Losses at the gene ends were 5 bases for V and 3 bases for J; bases not matched to a gene: 12. The CDR3 loop is CASSTLGQRDSNEKLFF. The CDR3 DNA is TGTGCCAGCAGCACCCTGGGACAGCGAGACTCTAATGAAAAACTGTTTTTT. The variable domain in full, with the rest retrieved from reference TRBV7-8 and TRBJ1-4, is GAGVSQSPRYKVAKRGQDVALRCDPISGHVSLFWYQQALGQGPEFLTYFQNEAQLDKSGLPSDRFFAERPEGSVSTLKIQRTQQEDSAVYLCASSTLGQRDSNEKLFFGSGTQLSVL.

This chain joins TRBV20-1 and TRBJ2-3; possibly TRBD2 for D (5 bases). The germline CDR1 and CDR2 sequences are DFQATT and SNEGSKA (reference sequence). This CDR3 has 14 residues. V lost 5 bases and J 6 bases, leaving 18 bases between the germline ends. CDR3 in amino acids: CSAPRPGFHDTQYF. As DNA, the CDR3 is TGCAGTGCTCCCCGGCCGGGGTTCCATGATACGCAGTATTTT.

This clonotype showed up many times. The J gene is TRBJ2-4, the V gene TRBV7-2, with 7 bases identical to TRBD2. After removal of 5 bases from V and 3 bases from J, the junction contained 10 bases not matched to a gene. Germline V CDR1 and CDR2: SGHTA, FQGNSA. The CDR3 contains 16 residues. CDR3 coding DNA: TGTGCCAGCAGCCTCAAGGGGAGGGCCAACAAAAACATTCAGTACTTC. Translation gives CASSLKGRANKNIQYF.

The gene calls are TRBV20-1 and TRBJ2-5, with 16 positions matching TRBD2. The CDR3 sequence is 15 residues long. CDR1 is DFQATT, CDR2 SNEGSKA, per germline (reference sequence). After removal of 6 bases from V and 4 bases from J, the junction contained 5 bases not matched to a gene. Here the CDR3 reads CSAGLAGGPGETQYF. The DNA of the CDR3 is TGCAGTGCGGGACTAGCGGGGGGGCCTGGAGAGACCCAGTACTTC.

The V call is TRBV29-1, the J call TRBJ2-3, with TRBD2 matching 11 bases. V shed 0 bases, J shed 10 bases, and the junction held 6 bases outside the gene matches. Germline V gene data show CDR1 as SQVTM and CDR2 as ANQGSEA. The CDR3 consists of 14 residues. The CDR3 protein is CSVEDIAGGWSQYF. CDR3 coding DNA: TGCAGCGTTGAAGATATAGCGGGAGGGTGGTCGCAGTATTTT.

The chain's CDR3 is CSVVPYKQGYNEQYF. CDR3 nucleotides: TGCAGCGTTGTCCCATATAAGCAGGGCTACAATGAGCAGTACTTC. This sequence joins TRBV29-1 and TRBJ2-7; possibly TRBD1 for D (5 bases). The CDR3 runs 15 residues. V was clipped by 4 bases and J by 7 bases, with 23 bases between them. Germline CDR1 reads SQVTM; CDR2 reads ANQGSEA.

With regard to this clonotype: A much larger clonotype is one base distant, so this may be a read error. The chain uses TRBV11-2 and TRBJ2-1; perhaps TRBD2 as D (6 bases). With the DNA end fitting TRBJ2-7 better, the J assignment may be wrong. Per germline, CDR1 SGHAT and CDR2 FQNNGV. The CDR3 consists of 16 residues. The CDR3 nucleotides read TGTGCCAGCAGGAAACCGGGACTGGGACCTTACAATGAGCAGTACTTC. Its translation: CASRKPGLGPYNEQYF.

This clonotype was observed a handful of times. The chain is built from TRBV13 and TRBJ1-6; 7 bases line up with TRBD1. The CDR3 is 16 amino acids. J was trimmed by 8 bases and V by 3 bases; bases with no gene match: 10. The germline CDR1 and CDR2 sequences are PRHDT and FYEKMQ (reference sequence). CDR3 protein: CASSFRLTGRDSPLHF. The CDR3 region has the DNA TGTGCCAGCAGCTTCAGACTGACAGGGCGCGATTCACCCCTCCACTTT.

The V and J genes are TRBV20-1 and TRBJ2-7; D uncertain. Germline CDR1 reads DFQATT; CDR2 reads SNEGSKA (reference sequence). This CDR3 is 12 amino acids long. Trimming removed 4 bases from V and 7 bases from J, with 14 bases in between. CDR3 DNA sequence: TGCAGTGCTACCTTGCAGCACAATGAGCAGTACTTC. Translated: CSATLQHNEQYF.

The chain couples TRBV28 to TRBJ1-2, with unresolved D. The germline CDR1 and CDR2 sequences are MDHEN and SYDVKM. The CDR3 covers 14 residues. V lost 5 bases and J 0 bases, leaving 10 bases between the germline ends. The chain's CDR3 is CASSTPWPNYGYTF. The CDR3 DNA follows: TGTGCCAGCAGTACCCCGTGGCCTAACTATGGCTACACCTTC.

The chain uses TRBV3-1 and TRBJ1-2; D is unresolved. Germline loops: CDR1 LGHDT, CDR2 YNNKEL (reference sequence). V gave up 3 bases and J gave up 7 bases, with 12 bases separating them. The CDR3 sequence is 13 residues long. The CDR3 protein is CASSQGRPTGYTF. DNA of the CDR3: TGTGCCAGCAGCCAGGGCAGACCGACTGGCTACACCTTC.

The chain has TRBV6-2 or TRBV6-3 and TRBJ2-5; 7 bases agree with TRBD2. V gave up 6 bases and J gave up 7 bases; unmatched junction bases: 5. CDR1 is MNHEY, CDR2 SVGEGT, per germline. The CDR3 has 12 amino acids. The CDR3 sequence is CASSLAARTQYF. The CDR3 DNA reads TGTGCCAGCAGCCTAGCGGCTAGGACCCAGTACTTC.